The next 27 T cell receptor beta chains were all read from a single sample in a study of cytomegalovirus exposure and HLA in healthy donors. In the PCR, 60 Vbeta and 13 Jbeta primers were used. Using immunoSEQ multiplex PCR, the repertoire was profiled, and TCRdb retains in-frame clones only, with some absent. The sample holds 100,000 to 150,000 clones; more than 75% are singletons and the top ten take more than 3%. Sample: PBMCs. These receptors originate from a man in his forties in good health and CMV-seronegative.

The chain links TRBV27 to TRBJ2-1; D possibly corresponds to TRBD1 (5 bases). The CDR3 length is 14 residues. The V gene's germline CDR1 is MNHEY and CDR2 SMNVEV (reference sequence). Trimming removed 7 bases from V and 3 bases from J, with 13 bases in between. The CDR3 sequence is CASNALDSYNEQFF. The CDR3 region has the DNA TGTGCCAGCAATGCCCTCGACAGCTACAATGAGCAGTTCTTC.

In this sample, this clone turned up a few times. This chain links TRBV12-5 with TRBJ1-5; maybe TRBD1 (6 bases). Per germline, CDR1 LGHNT and CDR2 FRNRAP. This CDR3 has 13 amino acids. Trimming pared 7 bases from V and 7 bases from J, leaving 14 bases between. CDR3 in DNA: TGTGCTAGTGCCCTAGGGGGTCGGCAGCCCCAGCATTTT. Translating it yields CASALGGRQPQHF.

This clone was detected only a few times. The V and J genes are TRBV5-1 and TRBJ1-4, with 7 bases matching TRBD1. The germline CDR1 and CDR2 sequences are SGHRS and YFSETQ. J gave up 3 bases and V 4 bases, and 6 bases lay outside the gene matches. This CDR3 spans 15 amino acids. This CDR3 reads CASSGNRGPNEKLFF. DNA of the CDR3: TGCGCCAGCAGCGGAAACAGGGGACCTAATGAAAAACTGTTTTTT.

The chain recombines TRBV6-6 with TRBJ1-5, with 9 positions matching TRBD1. CDR3 length: 16 amino acids. Unmatched junction bases numbered 10, after V lost 4 bases and J lost 6 bases. CDR1 is MNHNY, CDR2 SVGAGI, per germline (reference sequence). The DNA for the CDR3 is TGTGCCAGCAGTTTTATACCGGACAGGGGAGGTCAGCCCCAGCATTTT. Its protein product is CASSFIPDRGGQPQHF.

The chain joins TRBV7-2 to TRBJ2-5; D remains ambiguous. The end of the DNA aligns better with TRBJ2-7, so the J call may be wrong. Germline V CDR1 and CDR2: SGHTA, FQGNSA. The CDR3 runs 13 residues. In DNA, the CDR3 is TGTGCCAGCAGCTTGAGACACACCTACGAGCAGTACTTC. This sequence encodes CASSLRHTYEQYF.

This chain links TRBV6-4 with TRBJ1-4; 9 bases line up with TRBD1. Losses at the gene ends were 8 bases for V and 3 bases for J; bases not matched to a gene: 7. From germline, CDR1 is MRHNA and CDR2 SNTAGT. The CDR3 totals 15 residues. CDR3 sequence reads: CASRPTGGSNEKLFF. As DNA, the CDR3 is TGTGCCAGCCGCCCTACAGGGGGCTCTAATGAAAAACTGTTTTTT.

This clone was recorded a few times. V is TRBV7-9 and J is TRBJ1-6; D unresolved. CDR3 length equals 13 residues. The germline V gene has CDR1 SEHNR and CDR2 FQNEAQ (reference sequence). Trimming cost V 1 base and J 9 bases, with 7 bases left between them. In nucleotides, the CDR3 is TGTGCCAGCAGCTTAGAAGGGAGTTCACCCCTCCACTTT. Translation gives CASSLEGSSPLHF.

In its sample, this clone was seen a few times. The chain links TRBV28 to TRBJ1-1; 9 bases agree with TRBD1. Germline V gives CDR1 MDHEN, CDR2 SYDVKM. This CDR3 spans 15 amino acids. With 6 bases clipped from V and 1 base from J, the junction kept 6 bases outside the gene matches. CDR3 protein: CASSPGDRANTEAFF. The CDR3 DNA reads TGTGCCAGCAGCCCCGGGGACAGGGCGAACACTGAAGCTTTCTTT. Full variable domain (remainder filled in from reference TRBV28 and TRBJ1-1): DVKVTQSSRYLVKRTGEKVFLECVQDMDHENMFWYRQDPGLGLRLIYFSYDVKMKEKGDIPEGYSVSREKKERFSLILESASTNQTSMYLCASSPGDRANTEAFFGQGTRLTVV.

V is TRBV7-9 and J is TRBJ2-5; D perhaps matches TRBD1 (6 bases). Between the trimmed V and J ends, which lost 2 bases and 5 bases, there was a span of 6 bases. The CDR3 runs 12 residues. Germline V gene lookup returns CDR1 SEHNR and CDR2 FQNEAQ (reference sequence). As DNA, the CDR3 is TGTGCCAGCAGCTTACAGGGGGAGACCCAGTACTTC. It translates to CASSLQGETQYF.

In this sample, this clone turned up once. The rearrangement joins TRBV6-5 to TRBJ1-2, with a tentative D call TRBD1 (5 bases). Germline V gene data show CDR1 as MNHEY and CDR2 as SVGAGI. There are 14 residues in the CDR3. V was trimmed by 0 bases and J by 8 bases, leaving 13 bases between them. CDR3 nucleotides: TGTGCCAGCAGTTACTCGATGGGGCGGGGAGGCTACACCTTC. Its protein is CASSYSMGRGGYTF.

The J gene is TRBJ1-5, the V gene TRBV28; weak D call: TRBD1 (5 bases). The CDR3 has 12 residues. From germline, CDR1 is MDHEN and CDR2 SYDVKM. V was trimmed by 8 bases and J by 4 bases, leaving 9 bases between them. Here the CDR3 reads CASGGWNQPQHF. In DNA form, the CDR3 reads TGTGCCAGCGGGGGGTGGAATCAGCCCCAGCATTTT.

The CDR3 spells CASSPIRGEETQYF. The CDR3 DNA follows: TGTGCCAGCTCACCCATCAGGGGGGAAGAGACCCAGTACTTC. The chain uses TRBV18 and TRBJ2-5; tentatively, D is TRBD1 (7 bases). V was clipped by 3 bases and J by 3 bases, with 11 bases between them. CDR3 size: 14 residues. In germline, CDR1 is KGHSH, CDR2 LQKENI.

This clone was detected only once. At one boundary the junction diverges from the germline segment, which might be a read error. The gene calls are TRBV7-7 and TRBJ2-5, with 10 positions matching TRBD1. Germline loops: CDR1 SSHAT, CDR2 FNYEAQ (reference sequence). This CDR3 spans 15 amino acids. CDR3 nucleotide sequence: TGTGCTAGCAGCCCATTGGGACAGGGGATGAGGACCCAGTACTTC. Translated, it gives CASSPLGQGMRTQYF.

This clone was observed a handful of times. The rearrangement uses TRBV7-2 and TRBJ1-3, with 7 bases lining up with TRBD1. Germline V gives CDR1 SGHTA, CDR2 FQGNSA. The J segment lost 3 bases and the V segment lost 5 bases, leaving 4 bases of the junction unmatched. This CDR3 is built from 14 residues. As DNA, the CDR3 is TGTGCCAGCAGCCCCCGGGACAGTGGAAACACCATATATTTT. Translation gives CASSPRDSGNTIYF.

This clone was counted only a few times. The V gene is TRBV7-9, the J gene TRBJ2-3, with 7 bases that match TRBD2. The CDR3 covers 14 residues. V lost 1 base and J lost 3; bases outside the gene matches: 1. Germline assignment: CDR1 SEHNR and CDR2 FQNEAQ (reference sequence). CDR3 region: CASSLVAGTDTQYF. CDR3 nucleotides: TGTGCCAGCAGCTTAGTAGCGGGTACAGATACGCAGTATTTT. Full variable domain (rest looked up from reference TRBV7-9 and TRBJ2-3): DTGVSQNPRHKITKRGQNVTFRCDPISEHNRLYWYRQTLGQGPEFLTYFQNEAQLEKSRLLSDRFSAERPKGSFSTLEIQRTEQGDSAMYLCASSLVAGTDTQYFGPGTRLTVL.

This clone was picked up a small number of times. This chain uses TRBV7-8 with TRBJ2-2, with D perhaps matching TRBD1 (6 bases). CDR3 length: 16 amino acids. The germline gives CDR1 SGHVS, CDR2 FQNEAQ. Trimming shortened V by 5 bases and J by 3 bases, and 16 bases separated the two germline ends. CDR3 sequence: CASSPIDRLDTGELFF. CDR3 nucleotide sequence: TGTGCCAGCAGCCCAATCGACAGGTTGGACACCGGGGAGCTGTTTTTT. Supplemented by reference TRBV7-8 and TRBJ2-2, the full variable domain reads GAGVSQSPRYKVAKRGQDVALRCDPISGHVSLFWYQQALGQGPEFLTYFQNEAQLDKSGLPSDRFFAERPEGSVSTLKIQRTQQEDSAVYLCASSPIDRLDTGELFFGEGSRLTVL.

The chain uses TRBV5-1 and TRBJ2-3, with 7 bases fitting TRBD2. Germline CDR1 is SGHRS and CDR2 is YFSETQ. The length of the CDR3 is 15 residues. J gave up 2 bases and V 0 bases, and 3 bases lay outside the gene matches. The CDR3 loop is CASSLAGGFTDTQYF. CDR3 in DNA: TGCGCCAGCAGCTTGGCGGGGGGTTTCACAGATACGCAGTATTTT.

Concerning this clone itself: The same CDR3 also results from other DNA sequences found in this sample. This chain joins TRBV6-5 and TRBJ1-1, with 7 bases fitting TRBD1. The CDR3 loop spans 15 amino acids. Germline CDR1 and CDR2: MNHEY and SVGAGI. J was trimmed by 3 bases and V by 1 base; bases with no gene match: 5. CDR3 sequence (DNA): TGTGCCAGCAGTTACTTCCTACAGGGGTACACTGAAGCTTTCTTT. Translating it yields CASSYFLQGYTEAFF.

V is TRBV18 and J is TRBJ2-1; the D gene is possibly TRBD1 (5 bases). V was clipped by 2 bases and J by 0 bases, with 8 bases between them. The CDR3 totals 15 residues. Germline loops: CDR1 KGHSH, CDR2 LQKENI. CDR3 protein: CASSPLDISYNEQFF. The CDR3 DNA sequence: TGTGCCAGCTCACCATTGGACATCTCCTACAATGAGCAGTTCTTC.

The chain links TRBV18 to TRBJ2-7, with D tentatively TRBD1 (6 bases). Trimming shortened V by 2 bases and J by 5 bases, and 7 bases separated the two germline ends. CDR1 KGHSH and CDR2 LQKENI come from the germline V gene. The CDR3 spans 12 residues. DNA for the CDR3: TGTGCCAGCTCACCAAACAGGGACGAGCAGTACTTC. Encoded protein: CASSPNRDEQYF.

V gene TRBV4-1 combines with J gene TRBJ2-7; possibly TRBD1 for D (6 bases). Trimming took off 1 base at V and 1 base at J, with 11 bases between the two ends. CDR1 and CDR2 from the germline V gene are MGHRA and YSYEKL. This CDR3 spans 15 amino acids. CDR3 residues: CASSQAPQGSYEQYF. Here the CDR3 DNA reads TGCGCCAGCAGCCAAGCACCACAGGGATCCTACGAGCAGTACTTC.

This clone was detected only a few times. The rearrangement links TRBV5-6 to TRBJ1-6; D is ambiguous. Germline CDR1 is SGHDT and CDR2 is YYEEEE. V lost 4 bases to trimming and J lost 0 bases, with 8 bases between them. The CDR3 loop spans 15 amino acids. CDR3 loop: CASSPRSSYNSPLHF. The CDR3 DNA is TGTGCCAGCAGCCCTCGGAGCTCCTATAATTCACCCCTCCACTTT.

The chain recombines TRBV14 with TRBJ2-7; 7 positions agree with TRBD1. The CDR3 spans 14 residues. Germline trimming cut 6 bases from V and 2 bases from J; bases unmatched to any gene: 7. Germline V gene lookup returns CDR1 SGHDN and CDR2 FVKESK. The CDR3 DNA reads as TGTGCCAGCAGTCTACAGGGGCCTACCTACGAGCAGTACTTC. Amino acid sequence: CASSLQGPTYEQYF. The variable domain in full, with the rest retrieved from reference TRBV14 and TRBJ2-7, is EAGVTQFPSHSVIEKGQTVTLRCDPISGHDNLYWYRRVMGKEIKFLLHFVKESKQDESGMPNNRFLAERTGGTYSTLKVQPAELEDSGVYFCASSLQGPTYEQYFGPGTRLTVT.

The sample holds a few counts of this clone. The J gene is TRBJ1-3, the V gene TRBV9; D remains unclear. Germline lookup yields CDR1 SGDLS and CDR2 YYNGEE. The CDR3 consists of 15 residues. The germline V and J ends were trimmed by 0 bases and 2 bases, with 9 bases remaining between them. The CDR3 here is CASSVEGGTGNTIYF. DNA of the CDR3: TGTGCCAGCAGCGTAGAGGGAGGGACTGGAAACACCATATATTTT.

The chain joins TRBV10-3 to TRBJ2-5; TRBD1 agrees at 8 bases. V trimming: 3 bases; J trimming: 1 base; junction bases outside the gene matches: 1. This CDR3 is 14 amino acids long. CDR1 and CDR2 from the germline V gene are ENHRY and SYGVKD. The CDR3 region has the DNA TGTGCCATCAGTGAAGGACAGGGCCAAGAGACCCAGTACTTC. Its protein product is CAISEGQGQETQYF.

The chain carries TRBV29-1 and TRBJ2-1, with TRBD2 matching 8 bases. CDR1 is SQVTM, CDR2 ANQGSEA, per germline. The CDR3 is 15 amino acids. After removal of 3 bases from V and 2 bases from J, the junction contained 6 bases not matched to a gene. CDR3 coding DNA: TGCAGCGTTGACGGGGGGGAACAACCCTACAATGAGCAGTTCTTC. As protein: CSVDGGEQPYNEQFF.

This clone has just a few counts. This chain links TRBV4-3 with TRBJ1-5; 7 bases fit TRBD1. Per the germline V gene, CDR1 is LGHNA and CDR2 is YSLEER. With 3 bases clipped from V and 7 bases from J, the junction kept 9 bases outside the gene matches. This CDR3 has 15 amino acids. The DNA for the CDR3 is TGCGCCAGCAGCCATTCCGACAGGGAAGGACAGCCCCAGCATTTT. Translating gives CASSHSDREGQPQHF.